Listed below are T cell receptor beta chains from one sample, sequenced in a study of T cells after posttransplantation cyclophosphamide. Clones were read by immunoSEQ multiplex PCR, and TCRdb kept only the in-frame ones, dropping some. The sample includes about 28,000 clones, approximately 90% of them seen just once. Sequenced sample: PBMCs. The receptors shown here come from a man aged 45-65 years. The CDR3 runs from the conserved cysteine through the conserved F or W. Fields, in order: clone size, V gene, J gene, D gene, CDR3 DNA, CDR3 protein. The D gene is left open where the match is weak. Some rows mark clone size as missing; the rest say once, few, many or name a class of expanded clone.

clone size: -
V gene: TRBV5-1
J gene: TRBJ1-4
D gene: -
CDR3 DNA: TGCGCCAGCAGCTCCCTCTCGGCGGCCAATGAAAAACTGTTTTTT
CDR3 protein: CASSSLSAANEKLFF

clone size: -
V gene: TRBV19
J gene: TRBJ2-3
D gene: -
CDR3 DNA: TGTGCCAGTAGTCTTAGGGGCGCGGGGACGCAGTATTTT
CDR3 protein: CASSLRGAGTQYF

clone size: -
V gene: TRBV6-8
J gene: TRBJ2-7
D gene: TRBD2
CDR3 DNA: TGTGCCAGCAGTTATCGGGTTAGCGGGTACTACGAGCAGTACTTC
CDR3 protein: CASSYRVSGYYEQYF

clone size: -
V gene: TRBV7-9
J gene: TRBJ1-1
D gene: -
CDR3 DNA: TGTGCCAGCAGCTTCTCGGGTGGCGACACTGAAGCTTTCTTT
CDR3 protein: CASSFSGGDTEAFF

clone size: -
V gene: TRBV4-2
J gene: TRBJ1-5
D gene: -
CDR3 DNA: TGTGCCAGCAGCCAAGCCTACGCGGGGGTCAGCAATCAGCCCCAGCATTTT
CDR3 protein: CASSQAYAGVSNQPQHF

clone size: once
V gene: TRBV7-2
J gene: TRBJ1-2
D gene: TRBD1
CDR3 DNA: TGTGCCAGCAGCTTAGACGGACAGGGGGCCTACACCTTC
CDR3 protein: CASSLDGQGAYTF

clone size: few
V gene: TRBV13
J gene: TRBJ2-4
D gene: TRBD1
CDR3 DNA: TGTGCCAGCAGCCCGACCGGGACAGGAGAAAACATTCAGTACTTC
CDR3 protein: CASSPTGTGENIQYF

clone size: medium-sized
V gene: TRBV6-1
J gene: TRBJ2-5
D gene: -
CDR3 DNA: TGTGCCAGCAGTGATTTGGGCGGCCTAGCGATCCAAGAGACCCAGTACTTC
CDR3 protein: CASSDLGGLAIQETQYF

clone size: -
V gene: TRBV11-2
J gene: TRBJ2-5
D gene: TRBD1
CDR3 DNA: TGTGCCAGCAGCCGGACAGGGGATGGCCAAGAGACCCAGTACTTC
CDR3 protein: CASSRTGDGQETQYF

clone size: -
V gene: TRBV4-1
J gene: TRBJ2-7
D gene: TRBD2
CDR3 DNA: TGCGCCAGCAGCCAAGAGGTACTAGCGGGAGATCTCGAGCAGTACTTC
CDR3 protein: CASSQEVLAGDLEQYF

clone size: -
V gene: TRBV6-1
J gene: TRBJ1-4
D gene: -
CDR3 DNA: TGTGCCAGCGGCAGTTATAATGAAAAACTGTTTTTT
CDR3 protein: CASGSYNEKLFF

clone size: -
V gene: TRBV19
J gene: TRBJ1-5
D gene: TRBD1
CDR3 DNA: TGTGCCAGTAGTATAGGGACACAGGGGTTGAGTTTCTTTACAGAAGTATATAGCAATCAGCCCCAGCATTTT
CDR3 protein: CASSIGTQGLSFFTEVYSNQPQHF

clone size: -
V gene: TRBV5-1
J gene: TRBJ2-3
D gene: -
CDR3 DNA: TGCGCCAGCAGCCTGGGTTCTAGCACAGATACGCAGTATTTT
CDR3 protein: CASSLGSSTDTQYF

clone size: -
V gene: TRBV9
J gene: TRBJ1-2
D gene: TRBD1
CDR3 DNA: TGTGCCAGCAGCGCACAGGGGGGGGGAGGCTTCAGCTACACCTTC
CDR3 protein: CASSAQGGGGFSYTF

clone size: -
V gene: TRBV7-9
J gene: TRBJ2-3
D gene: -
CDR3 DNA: TGTGCCAGCAGCCCCGGGTTACCCACAGATACGCAGTATTTT
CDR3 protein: CASSPGLPTDTQYF

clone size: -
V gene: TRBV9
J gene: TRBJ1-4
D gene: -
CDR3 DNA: TGTGCCAGCAGCGTACAGGCCGGCTTAAGGGAAAAACTGTTTTTT
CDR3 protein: CASSVQAGLREKLFF

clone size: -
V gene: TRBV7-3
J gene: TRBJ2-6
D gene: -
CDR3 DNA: TGTGCCAGCAGCTTCGTAAGCCCTGGGGCCAACGTCCTGACTTTC
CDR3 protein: CASSFVSPGANVLTF

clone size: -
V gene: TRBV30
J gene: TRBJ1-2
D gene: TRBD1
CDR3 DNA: TGTGCCTGGAGATTTCCGGGACAGGGGTTATCCAACTATGGCTACACCTTC
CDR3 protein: CAWRFPGQGLSNYGYTF

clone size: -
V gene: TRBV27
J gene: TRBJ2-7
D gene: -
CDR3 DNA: TGTGCCAGCAGTTTAGTTGGCGGTCCCTACGAGCAGTACTTC
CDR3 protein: CASSLVGGPYEQYF

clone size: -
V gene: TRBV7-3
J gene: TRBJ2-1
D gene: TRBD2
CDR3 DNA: TGTGCCAGCAGCGCGGGAGCGGGGGGGCATTTGAATGAGCAGTTCTTC
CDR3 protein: CASSAGAGGHLNEQFF

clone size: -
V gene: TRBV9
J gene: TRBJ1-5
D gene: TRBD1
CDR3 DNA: TGTGCCAGCAGCGTTCAGGGGGTTGGCCAGCCCCAGCATTTT
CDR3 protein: CASSVQGVGQPQHF

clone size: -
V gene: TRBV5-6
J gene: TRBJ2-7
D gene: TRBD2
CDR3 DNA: TGTGCCACCCAACTTAAAAGCGGGAGCCACGAGCAGTACTTC
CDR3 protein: CATQLKSGSHEQYF

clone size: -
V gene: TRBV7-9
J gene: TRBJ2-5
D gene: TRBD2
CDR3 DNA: TGTGCCAGCAGCTCCCGCGGCGGGAGGGAGACCCAGTACTTC
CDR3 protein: CASSSRGGRETQYF

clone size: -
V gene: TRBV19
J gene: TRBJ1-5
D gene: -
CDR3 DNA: TGTGCCAGTAGTAAGGCGGGCGGCTATAGCAATCAGCCCCAGCATTTT
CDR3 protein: CASSKAGGYSNQPQHF

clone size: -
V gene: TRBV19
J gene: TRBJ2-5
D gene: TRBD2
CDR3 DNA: TGTGCCAGTAGTATTGGGACTAGCGGCAAAGAGACCCAGTACTTC
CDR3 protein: CASSIGTSGKETQYF

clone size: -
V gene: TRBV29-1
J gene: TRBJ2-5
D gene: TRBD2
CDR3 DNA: TGCAGCGTTGACAGCTATTTAACAGCTAGCGGGGGGGAAGAGACCCAGTACTTC
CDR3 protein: CSVDSYLTASGGEETQYF

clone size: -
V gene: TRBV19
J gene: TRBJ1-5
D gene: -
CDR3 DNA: TGTGCCAGTGGACATAGCAATCAGCCCCAGCATTTT
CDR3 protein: CASGHSNQPQHF

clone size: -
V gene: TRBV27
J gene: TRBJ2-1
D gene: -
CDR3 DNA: TGTGCCAGCAGTTTACAGCAGGGGCCTCACAATGAGCAGTTCTTC
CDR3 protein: CASSLQQGPHNEQFF

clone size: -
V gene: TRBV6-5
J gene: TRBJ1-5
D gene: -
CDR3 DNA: TGTGCCAGCAGTTACCCCGAGGGCCCAAATCAGCCCCAGCATTTT
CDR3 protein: CASSYPEGPNQPQHF

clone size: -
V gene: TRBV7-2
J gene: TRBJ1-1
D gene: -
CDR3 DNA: TGTGCCAGCAGCTTAGAACACATGAACACTGAAGCTTTCTTT
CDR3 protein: CASSLEHMNTEAFF

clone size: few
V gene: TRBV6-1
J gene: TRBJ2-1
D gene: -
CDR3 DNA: TGTGCCAGCAGTGAAGACCTCGCTAGCTTTTCCTACAATGAGCAGTTCTTC
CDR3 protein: CASSEDLASFSYNEQFF

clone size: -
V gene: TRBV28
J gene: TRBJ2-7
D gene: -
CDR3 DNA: TGTGCCAGCACCGGGGCCCAGGGGACCTACGAGCAGTACTTC
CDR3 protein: CASTGAQGTYEQYF

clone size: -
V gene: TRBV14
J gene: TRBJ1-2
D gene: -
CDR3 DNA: TGTGCCAGCGGTGAGGGAAAGCGGAACTATGGCTACACCTTC
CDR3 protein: CASGEGKRNYGYTF

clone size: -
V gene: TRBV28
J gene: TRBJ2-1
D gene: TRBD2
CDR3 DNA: TGTGCCAGCAGCATCGGACTAGCGGAGGGGGGATCTGAGCAGTTCTTC
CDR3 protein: CASSIGLAEGGSEQFF

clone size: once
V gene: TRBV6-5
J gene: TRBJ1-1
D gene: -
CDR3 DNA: TGTGCCAGCAGTACCGGACAGTATAGAGCTTTCTTT
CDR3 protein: CASSTGQYRAFF

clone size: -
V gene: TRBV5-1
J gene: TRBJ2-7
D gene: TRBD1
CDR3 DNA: TGCGCCAGCAGCGGCGGACAGGGGGCGATTTTTTACGAGCAGTACTTC
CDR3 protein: CASSGGQGAIFYEQYF

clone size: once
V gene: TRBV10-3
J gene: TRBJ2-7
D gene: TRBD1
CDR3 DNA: TGTGCCATCACCGGGGACAGGGCCCGCTACGAGCAGTACTTC
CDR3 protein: CAITGDRARYEQYF

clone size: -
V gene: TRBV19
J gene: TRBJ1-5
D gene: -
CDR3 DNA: TGTGCCAGTAGTATAGATTCCCGGCAGCCCCAGCATTTT
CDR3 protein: CASSIDSRQPQHF

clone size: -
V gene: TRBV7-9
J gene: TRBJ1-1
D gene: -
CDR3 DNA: TGTGCCAGCAGCTTGGGAAGGGGTCAAACAGCTATGAACACTGAAGCTTTCTTT
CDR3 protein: CASSLGRGQTAMNTEAFF

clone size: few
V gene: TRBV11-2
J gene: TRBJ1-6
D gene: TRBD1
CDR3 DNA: TGTGCCAGCAGCTTAGAAAGGGGACAGGGCCTATATTCACCCCTCCACTTT
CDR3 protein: CASSLERGQGLYSPLHF

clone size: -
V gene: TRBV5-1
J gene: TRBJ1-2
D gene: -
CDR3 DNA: TGCGCCAGCAGCTTGGACGGGAGAGGCTACACCTTC
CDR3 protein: CASSLDGRGYTF

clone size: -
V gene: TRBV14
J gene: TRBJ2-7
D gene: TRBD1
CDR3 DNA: TGTGCCAGCAGCCTGGACAGGGGCAGCGCCTACGAGCAGTACTTC
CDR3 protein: CASSLDRGSAYEQYF